This T cell receptor (beta chain) appears in the sequencing data of a study of shared clonotypes between healthy human individuals. Study-level findings and limits: The expectation was that sequencing depth would affect clonotype sharing among donors. Generally, naive subsets came out with larger estimated richness than memory subsets.

The CDR3 loop spans 15 amino acids. With 0 bases removed from V and 8 bases from J, the gap between germline ends came to 15 bases. The germline V gene has CDR1 SGHNT and CDR2 YYREEE (reference sequence). Note on this clone: No antigen is known for it.

The data were produced by immunoSEQ multiplex PCR, yet TCRdb's version contains in-frame clones alone and is incomplete. The sample records some 900,000 clones, less than 85% being singletons. The sequence derives from a man younger than 35 in good health. This chain uses TRBV5-4 with TRBJ2-4; the D is unclear. Material for sequencing was memory CD4+ T cells sorted from blood. Subset in this sample: CD45RA-negative fraction. CDR3 bases: TGTGCCAGCAGCTTGGGGGCACGGGCGTTGGACATTCAGTACTTC. As protein: CASSLGARALDIQYF. The variable domain in full, with the rest retrieved from reference TRBV5-4 and TRBJ2-4, is ETGVTQSPTHLIKTRGQQVTLRCSSQSGHNTVSWYQQALGQGPQFIFQYYREEENGRGNFPPRFSGLQFPNYSSELNVNALELDDSALYLCASSLGARALDIQYFGAGTRLSVL.